This TCR beta chain was sequenced for a study of post-analysis software for immune sequencing data. Germline values: CDR1 MNHEY, CDR2 SVGAGI. The CDR3 spans 16 residues. V lost 0 bases to trimming and J lost 0 bases, with 11 bases between them. Points on this clonotype: Its target is unknown.

Unique molecular identifiers tagged the TCR beta cDNA libraries. MiXCR, applied by TCRdb to the PCR reads, yields one record per CDR3 protein. This sample has roughly 800,000 distinct CDR3 sequences, with about 57% found just once. Study-wide results and caveats: A few TRBV segments occurring more often in patients than controls included TRBV5-6, TRBV5-1 and TRBV20-1. With F measure, samples from one preparation batch clustered together strongly.

The sample comprised blood. This clonotype originated in a girl between 10 and 17 years old with multiple sclerosis. The chain uses TRBV6-5 and TRBJ1-2, with D unclear. In nucleotides, the CDR3 is TGTGCCAGCAGTTACTCTGGACGGGTCACTAACTATGGCTACACCTTC. Its translation is CASSYSGRVTNYGYTF.